This T cell receptor (beta chain) derives from a study of a mutant IDH1 vaccine in newly diagnosed glioma. Overall study context: First vaccine doses came 4-6 weeks after radiotherapy alone, or with temozolomide cycles. Patients got radiotherapy, temozolomide, or both beforehand, and most got both.

Assay used: immunoSEQ multiplex PCR; TCRdb lists only in-frame clones, some missing. Of roughly 49,000 clones detected, 85% to 95% appear once; the ten largest clones hold 2% to 2.5%. Note on this clone: Its antigen is still unknown.

Trimming removed 5 bases at V and 5 bases at J, with 10 bases between. The CDR3 runs 13 residues. The germline gives CDR1 LNHDA, CDR2 SQIVND (reference sequence). The time point denotes: week 35, safety follow-up. What each vaccine dose contained was 300 ug of mutant IDH1 20-mer peptide, accompanied by topical imiquimod. Specimen: PBMCs, collected from a glioma patient whose treatment included an IDH1 peptide vaccine. The chain couples TRBV19 to TRBJ2-1, with D hard to call. The receptor's source is a man aged 45-65 years with glioma. The CDR3, as DNA: TGTGCCAGTAGTGCCCGGACGGACAATGAGCAGTTCTTC. It yields the protein CASSARTDNEQFF.